Only a few counts were recorded for the clone carrying this T cell receptor (beta chain). The sample belongs to a study of long-term antiretroviral therapy in people with HIV. Runs used v3.0 of the immunoSEQ assay and were done at survey level. Sequencing was performed with immunoSEQ multiplex PCR; in TCRdb, only in-frame clones are kept and a portion is missing. The sample includes 35,000 or so clones, 94% of them seen just once. The germline V and J ends were trimmed by 0 bases and 4 bases, with 14 bases remaining between them. Germline V CDR1 and CDR2: SGDLS, YYNGEE. The length of the CDR3 is 16 residues.

This chain joins TRBV9 and TRBJ1-3, with D unclear. The sample consisted of unsorted PBMCs, taken 4.1 years after starting antiretroviral therapy. The sequence was obtained from a woman aged 50 to 65 with HIV. In DNA form, the CDR3 reads TGTGCCAGCAGCGTAGGGTCAGGTACTATGGGAAACACCATATATTTT. Translated: CASSVGSGTMGNTIYF.